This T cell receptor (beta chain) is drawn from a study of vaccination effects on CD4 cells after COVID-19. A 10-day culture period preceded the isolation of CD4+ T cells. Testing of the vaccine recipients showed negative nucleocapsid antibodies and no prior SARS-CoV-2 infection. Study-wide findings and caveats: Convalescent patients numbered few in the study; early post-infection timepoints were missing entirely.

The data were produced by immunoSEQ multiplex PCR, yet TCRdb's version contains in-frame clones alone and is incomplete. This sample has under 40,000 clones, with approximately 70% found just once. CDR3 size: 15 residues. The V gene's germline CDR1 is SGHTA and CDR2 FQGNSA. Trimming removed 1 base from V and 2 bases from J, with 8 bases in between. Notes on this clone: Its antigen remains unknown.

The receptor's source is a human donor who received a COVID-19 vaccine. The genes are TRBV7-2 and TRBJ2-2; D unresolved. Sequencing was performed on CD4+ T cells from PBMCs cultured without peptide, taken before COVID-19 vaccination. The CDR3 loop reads CASSLVHLNTGELFF. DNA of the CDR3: TGTGCCAGCAGCTTAGTACACCTCAACACCGGGGAGCTGTTTTTT.